This TCR beta chain was sequenced in a study of blood T cell repertoires in COVID-19. Study at large: Sites across the United States, Italy and Spain contributed samples from acute and convalescent COVID-19. PBMCs, B-cell-depleted T cells, or T cells provided the cDNA or gDNA that made up the material.

The germline V and J ends were trimmed by 0 bases and 3 bases, with 3 bases remaining between them. The CDR3 loop spans 13 amino acids. CDR1 is LNHNV, CDR2 YYDKDF, per germline (reference sequence). Methods used by the authors: Cell counts per sample came from amplifying reference gene primers. Data came from immunoSEQ multiplex PCR; TCRdb stores just in-frame clones and leaves some out. V and J calls and clone size come straight from that table; D and trimming were deduced from the DNA. The sample holds some 200,000 clones, 75% to 90% seen once. This chain links TRBV15 with TRBJ2-1, with D hard to call. Sequencing input: peripheral blood. The clonotype originates from a woman aged 40 to 55 with acute or convalescent COVID-19. The CDR3 here is CATSRDIYNEQFF. Written as DNA, the CDR3 is TGTGCCACCAGCAGAGATATCTACAATGAGCAGTTCTTC.